This is a list of T cell receptor beta chains from one sample in a study of identical twins. From the 5' RACE reads, TCRdb called clonotypes with MiXCR, one entry per CDR3 protein. The profile shows about 700,000 distinct CDR3 sequences, under 9% of them singletons. The sample was also linked to a second study, of yellow fever vaccine responses in identical twins.

Sequences were obtained from PBMCs. These receptors were taken from a woman between 18 and 29 years old in good health. The CDR3 runs from the conserved cysteine through the conserved F or W. A D gene is named only where the DNA matches it firmly. Size is omitted from some rows. Given values are once, few, many or a class for expanded clones.

>.|TRBV6-5|TRBD1|TRBJ2-3
TGTGCCAGCAGTTACGAGGCAGGGGGCCCAGATACGCAGTATTTT
CASSYEAGGPDTQYF
>.|TRBV12-3/TRBV12-4|TRBD2|TRBJ2-3
TGTGCCAGCGCCTCCCCCAGCGGGGGTCAGTATTTT
CASASPSGGQYF
>.|TRBV21-1|.|TRBJ1-2
TGTGCCAGCAGCAAAGTTCGGGGTGGGGACGGAGCTAACTATGGCTACACCTTC
CASSKVRGGDGANYGYTF
>many|TRBV5-1|.|TRBJ2-3
TGCGCCAGCAGTATAGCGGCACAGACAGATACGCAGTATTTT
CASSIAAQTDTQYF
>many|TRBV7-2|TRBD2|TRBJ2-7
TGTGCCAGCAGCCAGACTAGCGGGGGCTACGAGCAGTACTTC
CASSQTSGGYEQYF
>once|TRBV4-3|TRBD2|TRBJ2-7
TGCGCCAGCAGCCCCCTAGCGGGAGTCTACGGGCAGTACTTC
CASSPLAGVYGQYF
>many|TRBV20-1|.|TRBJ1-3
TGCAGTGCCCTACACTCTGGAAACACCATATATTTT
CSALHSGNTIYF
>.|TRBV28|.|TRBJ2-7
TGTGCCAGCATCCCAGTGGGCGGGGGCATCTACGAGCAGTACTTC
CASIPVGGGIYEQYF
>.|TRBV29-1|TRBD2|TRBJ2-5
TGCAGCGTTCCAAGCGGGGGTGGGGAGACCCAGTACTTC
CSVPSGGGETQYF
>many|TRBV20-1|.|TRBJ2-5
TGCAGTGCTAGGACTAGTCGGGAGACCCAGTACTTC
CSARTSRETQYF
>.|TRBV7-2|.|TRBJ2-6
TGTGCCAGCAGCTTACGCAGATCAGGGAATCCTGGGGCCAACGTCCTGACTTTC
CASSLRRSGNPGANVLTF
>many|TRBV4-2|TRBD2|TRBJ2-1
TGTGCCAGCAGCCAACTAGCGGGAGGGCCTAATGAGCAGTTCTTC
CASSQLAGGPNEQFF
>.|TRBV6-4|.|TRBJ2-3
TGTGCCAGCAGTGACTCGGAGGACGCCTCTAGCACAGATACGCAGTATTTT
CASSDSEDASSTDTQYF
>.|TRBV11-1|TRBD2|TRBJ2-1
TGTGCCAGCAGCCGTCGGGCTCTTCTAGCGGGGGCCCCAGCCTACAATGAGCAGTTCTTC
CASSRRALLAGAPAYNEQFF
>few|TRBV27|.|TRBJ2-3
TGTGCCAGCAGTTTGCAGGGCACTAGCACAGATACGCAGTATTTT
CASSLQGTSTDTQYF
>few|TRBV6-2/TRBV6-3|TRBD1|TRBJ1-1
TGTGCCAGCCAACAGGGGGCGGACACTGAAGCTTTCTTT
CASQQGADTEAFF
>few|TRBV5-1|.|TRBJ1-4
TGCGCCAGCTCGTACGGGGGTTCGAATGAAAAACTGTTTTTT
CASSYGGSNEKLFF
>.|TRBV6-5|.|TRBJ1-1
TGTGCCAGCAGTTACTCTTTCCGGGGATACGCTGAAGCTTTCTTT
CASSYSFRGYAEAFF
>.|TRBV12-3/TRBV12-4|TRBD1|TRBJ2-7
TGTGCCAGCAAAAGGTCAGGGGGCCAGCAGTACTTC
CASKRSGGQQYF
>.|TRBV6-1|.|TRBJ1-1
TGTGCCAGCAGCCCATCAGGGGAAAACACTGAAGCTTTCTTT
CASSPSGENTEAFF
>.|TRBV29-1|TRBD2|TRBJ2-1
TGCAGCGCCTTCGGGGGGAGCTCCTACAATGAGCAGTTCTTC
CSAFGGSSYNEQFF
>.|TRBV12-3/TRBV12-4|.|TRBJ2-1
TGTGCCAGCAGTAGGACAGTGAGCTCCTACAATGAGCAGTTCTTC
CASSRTVSSYNEQFF
>.|TRBV15|.|TRBJ2-1
TGTGCCACCAGCAGAGATGGGTTGGTTCTAGCATCCTACAATGAGCAGTTCTTC
CATSRDGLVLASYNEQFF